This TCR beta chain was captured in a study of control samples from healthy donors and cancer patients (dated by TCRdb to the early 2020s). Via the germline V gene (reference sequence), CDR1 is LNHDA and CDR2 SQIVND. V gives up 3 bases and J gives up 8 bases, and the segment between their germline ends measures 10 bases. The CDR3, cysteine through phenylalanine, is 12 amino acids long. The sequence is cut down to CDR3 DNA, 36 bases in frame from base 1. This clone was observed a handful of times. Its target antigen remains unknown. No base qualities exist here, and no much larger clone lies one base off it. Other DNA sequences of this sample code for an identical CDR3. To prepare the library, the immunoSEQ multiplex PCR assay was applied. As stored in TCRdb, this immuneACCESS dataset retains in-frame rearrangements with V and J assigned. A fraction of the clones does not appear; measured against another copy, unresolved V genes explain less than half of the discrepancy, and the remainder lacks a known reason. The sample table contains 50,000 to 65,000 clones; only one count was recorded for 90% of them. The ten largest clonotypes hold more than 0.95% of the sample.

The clonotype originates from a woman in her forties or fifties with colorectal cancer. Input material: PBMCs. The rearranged segments are TRBV19 and TRBJ1-2; the D gene identity is not certain. The sequence in DNA is TGTGCCAGTAGTATCGCGGGTGAGGGCTACACCTTC. It translates as CASSIAGEGYTF. Extended through the reference TRBV19 and TRBJ1-2 proteins, this CDR3 yields the full variable domain: DGGITQSPKYLFRKEGQNVTLSCEQNLNHDAMYWYRQDPGQGLRLIYYSQIVNDFQKGDIAEGYSVSREKKESFPLTVTSAQKNPTAFYLCASSIAGEGYTFGSGTRLTVV.